The rows below give T cell receptor beta chains drawn from one sample of a study of T-cell reconstitution after alpha-beta-depleted transplantation in children. TCRdb passed the PCR reads through MiXCR, listing each CDR3 protein once. The table records hundreds of thousands of distinct CDR3 sequences, roughly 8.2% of them present only once. The material sequenced was PBMCs, mostly from graft donor cells, taken 180 days after TCRalphabeta/CD19-depleted stem cell transplant. The receptors derive from a male patient aged 10 to 17 who had a stem cell transplant for acute lymphoblastic leukemia, so the T cells may come from the graft donor. Each CDR3 is given with its conserved first and last residue. The D gene is left open where the match is weak. For some rows the clone size is stated as once, few or many, or as a class when expanded; others skip it.

clone_size	d_call	j_call	v_call	cdr3_nt	cdr3_aa
many	TRBD2	TRBJ2-1	TRBV12-3/TRBV12-4	TGTGCCAGCACCCCTACTAGCGGGCTACAGGGAAATGAGCAGTTCTTC	CASTPTSGLQGNEQFF
.	.	TRBJ2-5	TRBV21-1	TGTGCCAGCAGCAAAGCGCGGGGACAGCTGGGACAAGAGACCCAGTACTTC	CASSKARGQLGQETQYF
.	.	TRBJ2-6	TRBV19	TGTGCCAGTAGTCCGAGGCTTACTGGGGCCAACGTCCTGACTTTC	CASSPRLTGANVLTF
many	TRBD1	TRBJ2-5	TRBV12-3/TRBV12-4	TGTGCCAGCAGACCGGGACAGCAAGAGACCCAGTACTTC	CASRPGQQETQYF
many	.	TRBJ2-7	TRBV28	TGTGCCAGCAACGGCGGGAAAACCTACGAGCAGTACTTC	CASNGGKTYEQYF
many	TRBD1	TRBJ1-2	TRBV24-1	TGTGCCACCAGTGATTGGACAGGGAATGGCTACACCTTC	CATSDWTGNGYTF
few	TRBD2	TRBJ2-7	TRBV19	TGTGCCAGTAGTGGGGGACGAGGACTAGCGGGAGGTGAGCAGTACTTC	CASSGGRGLAGGEQYF
.	.	TRBJ2-5	TRBV19	TGTGCCAGTAGTATTCGGGGAGAGACCCAGTACTTC	CASSIRGETQYF
many	.	TRBJ2-7	TRBV15	TGTGCCACCAGCAGAGCACGAGGGGGGCAGCCCTACGAGCAGTACTTC	CATSRARGGQPYEQYF
many	.	TRBJ2-3	TRBV20-1	TGCAGTGCTAGAGTAGTGGCAGATACGCAGTATTTT	CSARVVADTQYF
many	TRBD2	TRBJ2-7	TRBV20-1	TGCAGTGCTAAGCTAGCGGGAGCCTTCTACGAGCAGTACTTC	CSAKLAGAFYEQYF
many	TRBD1	TRBJ2-1	TRBV10-3	TGTGCCATCACACCGTCAGGGGGCAATGAGCAGTTCTTC	CAITPSGGNEQFF
many	TRBD1	TRBJ2-3	TRBV12-3/TRBV12-4	TGTGCCAGCAGTTTTTTACAGGGGAAAATTCACACAGATACGCAGTATTTT	CASSFLQGKIHTDTQYF
many	.	TRBJ2-7	TRBV20-1	TGCAGTGCTCCGGTGGGACCCCCCTACGAGCAGTACTTC	CSAPVGPPYEQYF
many	TRBD2	TRBJ2-1	TRBV10-3	TGTGCCATCAGTGGGGGACTAGCGGGGGGTGGGGGTGAGCAGTTCTTC	CAISGGLAGGGGEQFF
many	.	TRBJ2-3	TRBV28	TGTGCCGGCAGGACGGCCGCGAGCACAGATACGCAGTATTTT	CAGRTAASTDTQYF
.	.	TRBJ1-2	TRBV9	TGTGCCAGCAGCGGGGCTCTATCCTATGGCTACACCTTC	CASSGALSYGYTF
many	TRBD2	TRBJ2-2	TRBV5-1	TGCGCCAGCAGCTACTCTAGCGGGAGCAACGGGGAGCTGTTTTTT	CASSYSSGSNGELFF
many	TRBD1	TRBJ2-1	TRBV20-1	TGCAGTGCTAGTTCCGCACACCGGGACAGGGGGCACAATGAGCAGTTCTTC	CSASSAHRDRGHNEQFF
few	TRBD1	TRBJ1-4	TRBV19	TGTGCCAGTGCCTCCGGGACAGGGTATTGGAGTGAAAAACTGTTTTTT	CASASGTGYWSEKLFF
many	.	TRBJ1-2	TRBV24-1	TGTGCCACCATCCGGTTCGGCGGCTACACCTTC	CATIRFGGYTF
many	TRBD1	TRBJ1-5	TRBV5-1	TGCGCCAGCAGCCCTGGGACAGGGAAGGGCAATCAGCCCCAGCATTTT	CASSPGTGKGNQPQHF
many	.	TRBJ2-6	TRBV6-2/TRBV6-3	TGTGCCACCCTTATTGGGGCTGGGGCCAACGTCCTGACTTTC	CATLIGAGANVLTF
many	.	TRBJ1-5	TRBV9	TGTGCCAGCAGCGTAGGTGGGGTTTGGAATCAGCCCCAGCATTTT	CASSVGGVWNQPQHF
many	.	TRBJ1-1	TRBV6-5	TGTGCCAGCAGTTACTCGACAGCCCGCCCTGAAGCTTTCTTT	CASSYSTARPEAFF
many	.	TRBJ2-5	TRBV10-3	TGTGCCATAAGTGAGCAAGGGGGAGTAAGGGAGACCCAGTACTTC	CAISEQGGVRETQYF
many	.	TRBJ1-2	TRBV27	TGTGCCAGCAGTTTAAATGGCAGGGCGACCTATGGCTACACCTTC	CASSLNGRATYGYTF
many	.	TRBJ2-7	TRBV6-6	TGTGCCAGCAGTTACTACGACAGCTACGAGCAGTACTTC	CASSYYDSYEQYF
many	TRBD2	TRBJ2-7	TRBV4-1	TGCGCCAGCAGCCAAATTCCACCCTTAGCGGGAGGATCCTACGAGCAGTACTTC	CASSQIPPLAGGSYEQYF
many	TRBD2	TRBJ2-4	TRBV11-2	TGTGCCAGCAGCCTCCGACTAGCTGGGAAAAACATTCAGTACTTC	CASSLRLAGKNIQYF
many	TRBD1	TRBJ2-2	TRBV9	TGTGCCAGCAGCGTAGGAGGGGGCGTGAACACCGGGGAGCTGTTTTTT	CASSVGGGVNTGELFF
many	.	TRBJ2-2	TRBV4-2	TGTGCCAGCAGCCAAGATCGAGGGGGGGCCGGGGAGCTGTTTTTT	CASSQDRGGAGELFF
many	.	TRBJ2-3	TRBV7-8	TGTGCCAGCAGCTTATTGGGAGGTTTGGTAGATACGCAGTATTTT	CASSLLGGLVDTQYF
many	.	TRBJ1-5	TRBV28	TGTGCCAGCAGTTTCGGCAGTCGGCAGCCCCAGCATTTT	CASSFGSRQPQHF
many	.	TRBJ2-4	TRBV12-3/TRBV12-4	TGTGCCAGCAGTTTGGGGGCACGCGGGGGAAGAGGGGACATTCAGTACTTC	CASSLGARGGRGDIQYF
.	.	TRBJ2-2	TRBV4-2	TGTGCCAGCAGCCAAGAGAGGGAAGGGACCGGGGAGCTGTTTTTT	CASSQEREGTGELFF
many	.	TRBJ1-5	TRBV4-1	TGCGCCAGCAGCCAAGAAAGTGACCGGGTGGGTTATAGCAATCAGCCCCAGCATTTT	CASSQESDRVGYSNQPQHF
many	TRBD2	TRBJ2-7	TRBV20-1	TGCAGTGCCGATGGACTAGCCACCTACGAGCAGTACTTC	CSADGLATYEQYF